This TCR beta chain is from a study of blood T cell repertoires in COVID-19. Study-level information: The samples span acute and convalescent COVID-19 from the United States, Italy and Spain. PBMCs, B-cell-depleted T cells, or T cells were the source of the cDNA or gDNA that made up the material.

In the original analysis: Amplification of reference gene primers was used by the study to estimate nucleated cell counts. The repertoire was sequenced with immunoSEQ multiplex PCR; TCRdb's copy has only in-frame clones and lacks some. That table supplies the V and J calls and clone size; D and trimming were determined from the DNA. The sample shows 310,000 or so clones, 87% of them seen only once. Germline lookup yields CDR1 SGHTA and CDR2 FQGNSA. CDR3 length equals 14 residues. V shed 5 bases, J shed 5 bases, and the junction held 5 bases outside the gene matches. This receptor was obtained from a man aged 45-65 years with active or convalescent COVID-19. The chain has TRBV7-2 and TRBJ2-5; 10 bases fit TRBD2. Sequencing used peripheral blood. Written as DNA, the CDR3 is TGTGCCAGCAGCCAAGCGGGGGGGAGGGAGACCCAGTACTTC. As protein: CASSQAGGRETQYF.